This T cell receptor (beta chain) is from a study of blood T cell dynamics during melanoma immunotherapy. This CDR3 is built from 14 residues. V gave up 3 bases and J gave up 10 bases; unmatched junction bases: 6. Germline values: CDR1 SGHTA, CDR2 FQGNSA. This clone was recorded only once. The time point is: week 3, after first cycle of checkpoint inhibitor. Generated by immunoSEQ multiplex PCR, the TCRdb table keeps only in-frame clones and is missing some. The table lists approximately 15,000 clones, 86% of them singletons. The chain combines TRBV7-2 with TRBJ1-6; 7 bases are a match to TRBD1. The TCR was taken from a human donor with melanoma. The material was blood, obtained from a patient treated with checkpoint blockade. CDR3 residues: CASSFRQGWSPLHF. As DNA, the CDR3 is TGTGCCAGCAGCTTCCGACAGGGTTGGTCACCCCTCCACTTT.